This TCR beta chain was documented in a study of control samples from healthy donors and cancer patients. Assay used: immunoSEQ multiplex PCR; TCRdb lists only in-frame clones, some missing. The table includes roughly 24,000 clones, approximately 78% detected once. This CDR3 has 15 residues. The V gene's germline CDR1 is MNHEY and CDR2 SVGAGI. V was pared by 6 bases and J by 3 bases, with 3 bases of the junction left unmatched. The V and J genes are TRBV6-5 and TRBJ1-3; 12 bases map to TRBD1. The TCR sequence derives from a man aged 60 to 75 with colorectal cancer. Sequenced input: PBMCs. The CDR3 nucleotides are TGTGCCAGCAGGGGGGACAGGGGGCTTGGAAACACCATATATTTT. This encodes CASRGDRGLGNTIYF.